The sequence of this T cell receptor beta chain was determined in a study of CXCR3-negative and CXCR3-positive naive CD8 T cells. With UMI labels, 5' RACE was used to prepare the TRB cDNA libraries. Using the 5' RACE reads, TCRdb records one entry per CDR3 protein without DNA. The sample table sets out 35,000 to 55,000 distinct CDR3 sequences. Germline V gives CDR1 SGDLS, CDR2 YYNGEE. The CDR3 is 15 residues long. The specimen was naive CXCR3- CD8+ T cells from blood. This sample's subset: CD45RO-CCR7+CD27+CD95- naive CD8+ T cells lacking CXCR3 (TNR3-). The receptor was derived from a human donor in good health. Some clones in this sample may be carry-over from other donors' samples. V usage is TRBV9 and J usage is TRBJ2-7; the D gene TCRdb calls, TRBD1, cannot be checked with no DNA. CDR3 residues: CASSVVDGTPYEQYF.